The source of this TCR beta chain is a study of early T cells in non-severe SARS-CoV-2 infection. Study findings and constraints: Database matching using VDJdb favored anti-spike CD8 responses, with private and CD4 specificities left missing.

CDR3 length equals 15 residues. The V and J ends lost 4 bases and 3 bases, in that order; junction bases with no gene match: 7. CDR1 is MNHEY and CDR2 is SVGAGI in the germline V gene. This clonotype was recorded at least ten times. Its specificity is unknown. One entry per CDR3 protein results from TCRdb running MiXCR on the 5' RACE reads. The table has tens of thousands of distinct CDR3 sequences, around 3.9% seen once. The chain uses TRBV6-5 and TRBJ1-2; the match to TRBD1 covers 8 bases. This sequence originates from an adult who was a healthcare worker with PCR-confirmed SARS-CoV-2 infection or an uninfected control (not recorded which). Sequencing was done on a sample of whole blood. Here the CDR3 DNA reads TGTGCCAGCAGTTCGTATCCAGGGGGCTACTATGGCTACACCTTC. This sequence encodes CASSSYPGGYYGYTF.